A selection of T cell receptor beta chains follows, all from one sample in a study of T cells after yellow fever vaccination. TCRdb recomputed calls from the 5' RACE reads with MiXCR, one row per CDR3 protein. This sample has 100,000 to 150,000 distinct CDR3 sequences, with 12% to 15% found just once. The input for sequencing was CD8+ T cells sorted from PBMCs, taken 5 days after the yellow fever booster vaccination. These receptors came from a man between 18 and 35 years old who received the YFV17D yellow fever vaccine. CDR3s include the opening cysteine and the closing phenylalanine or tryptophan. D genes are given only for firm matches. Size is stated for part of the rows, as once, few or many counts, or as a class when the clone is expanded.

j_gene: TRBJ2-4; d_gene: -; v_gene: TRBV5-1; abundance: few; CDR3aa: CASSCSGSWLDKNIQYF; CDR3nt: TGCGCCAGCAGCTGCTCAGGGAGTTGGCTCGACAAAAACATTCAGTACTTC
j_gene: TRBJ2-1; d_gene: TRBD2; v_gene: TRBV5-1; abundance: few; CDR3aa: CASSDGLAATNEQFF; CDR3nt: TGCGCCAGCAGCGACGGACTAGCGGCCACCAATGAGCAGTTCTTC
j_gene: TRBJ2-7; d_gene: -; v_gene: TRBV7-2; abundance: few; CDR3aa: CASSLDPGTYYEQYF; CDR3nt: TGTGCCAGCAGCTTAGACCCAGGGACTTACTACGAGCAGTACTTC
j_gene: TRBJ2-1; d_gene: TRBD1; v_gene: TRBV7-6; abundance: few; CDR3aa: CASSLGGQGIWANEQFF; CDR3nt: TGTGCCAGCAGCCTCGGCGGACAGGGTATCTGGGCGAATGAGCAGTTCTTC
j_gene: TRBJ2-7; d_gene: -; v_gene: TRBV20-1; abundance: -; CDR3aa: CSASGVTYYEQYF; CDR3nt: TGCAGTGCTAGTGGCGTCACTTACTACGAGCAGTACTTC
j_gene: TRBJ2-5; d_gene: -; v_gene: TRBV9; abundance: medium-sized; CDR3aa: CASSVANSQETQYF; CDR3nt: TGTGCCAGCAGCGTAGCTAACAGTCAAGAGACCCAGTACTTC
j_gene: TRBJ1-1; d_gene: -; v_gene: TRBV2; abundance: few; CDR3aa: CASSSYMNTEAFF; CDR3nt: TGTGCCAGCAGTTCTTACATGAACACTGAAGCTTTCTTT
j_gene: TRBJ1-5; d_gene: -; v_gene: TRBV28; abundance: -; CDR3aa: CASSLGHYSNQPQHF; CDR3nt: TGTGCCAGCAGCCTCGGACATTATAGCAATCAGCCCCAGCATTTT
j_gene: TRBJ2-2; d_gene: -; v_gene: TRBV7-9; abundance: few; CDR3aa: CASRRGGPGELFF; CDR3nt: TGTGCCAGCAGACGGGGTGGTCCCGGGGAGCTGTTTTTT
j_gene: TRBJ1-2; d_gene: -; v_gene: TRBV29-1; abundance: -; CDR3aa: CSVKTPGPNGYTF; CDR3nt: TGCAGCGTCAAGACACCGGGCCCTAATGGCTACACCTTC
j_gene: TRBJ2-7; d_gene: TRBD2; v_gene: TRBV6-2/TRBV6-3; abundance: -; CDR3aa: CASRKGLAESYEQYF; CDR3nt: TGTGCCAGCAGGAAAGGACTAGCGGAGTCCTACGAGCAGTACTTC
j_gene: TRBJ2-1; d_gene: TRBD1; v_gene: TRBV5-6; abundance: -; CDR3aa: CASPPGQHNEQFF; CDR3nt: TGTGCCAGCCCGCCGGGACAGCACAATGAGCAGTTCTTC
j_gene: TRBJ1-5; d_gene: -; v_gene: TRBV4-3; abundance: few; CDR3aa: CASSLGRGVNQPQHF; CDR3nt: TGCGCCAGCAGCTTGGGTCGGGGGGTTAATCAGCCCCAGCATTTT
j_gene: TRBJ2-5; d_gene: -; v_gene: TRBV12-3/TRBV12-4; abundance: many; CDR3aa: CASTAARGSETQYF; CDR3nt: TGTGCCAGCACCGCGGCACGGGGGAGTGAGACCCAGTACTTC
j_gene: TRBJ2-3; d_gene: TRBD2; v_gene: TRBV7-8; abundance: few; CDR3aa: CASTPPGWRGGLVDTQYF; CDR3nt: TGTGCCAGCACCCCTCCCGGCTGGCGGGGGGGCCTGGTTGATACGCAGTATTTT
j_gene: TRBJ2-4; d_gene: TRBD1; v_gene: TRBV19; abundance: once; CDR3aa: CASSKQPDRGEGAAKNIQYF; CDR3nt: TGTGCCAGTAGTAAACAACCGGACAGGGGAGAAGGAGCGGCCAAAAACATTCAGTACTTC
j_gene: TRBJ2-2; d_gene: -; v_gene: TRBV29-1; abundance: -; CDR3aa: CSVEERETGELFF; CDR3nt: TGCAGCGTTGAAGAACGGGAAACCGGGGAGCTGTTTTTT
j_gene: TRBJ2-1; d_gene: -; v_gene: TRBV6-2/TRBV6-3; abundance: -; CDR3aa: CASSYPPGPRSSYNEQFF; CDR3nt: TGTGCCAGCAGTTACCCCCCCGGACCCAGGAGCTCCTACAATGAGCAGTTCTTC
j_gene: TRBJ1-5; d_gene: -; v_gene: TRBV13; abundance: -; CDR3aa: CASSLRLGQPQHF; CDR3nt: TGTGCCAGCAGCTTAAGGTTAGGTCAGCCCCAGCATTTT
j_gene: TRBJ2-3; d_gene: -; v_gene: TRBV19; abundance: once; CDR3aa: CASSILGISTDTQYF; CDR3nt: TGTGCCAGTAGTATTCTGGGGATTAGCACAGATACGCAGTATTTT
j_gene: TRBJ2-3; d_gene: TRBD2; v_gene: TRBV11-2; abundance: few; CDR3aa: CASSTQTSGSTDTQYF; CDR3nt: TGTGCCAGCAGCACCCAGACTAGCGGGAGCACAGATACGCAGTATTTT
j_gene: TRBJ2-3; d_gene: TRBD2; v_gene: TRBV3-1; abundance: few; CDR3aa: CASSPIAGTSTDTQYF; CDR3nt: TGTGCCAGCAGCCCTATAGCGGGGACCAGCACAGATACGCAGTATTTT
j_gene: TRBJ2-7; d_gene: -; v_gene: TRBV12-3/TRBV12-4; abundance: -; CDR3aa: CASSFPGTLYEQYF; CDR3nt: TGTGCCAGCAGTTTCCCGGGAACCCTCTACGAGCAGTACTTC
j_gene: TRBJ2-3; d_gene: -; v_gene: TRBV7-9; abundance: -; CDR3aa: CASSFLQVIGDTQYF; CDR3nt: TGTGCCAGCAGCTTCTTACAGGTGATTGGAGATACGCAGTATTTT
j_gene: TRBJ1-1; d_gene: -; v_gene: TRBV27; abundance: few; CDR3aa: CASSWGGANTEAFF; CDR3nt: TGTGCCAGCAGTTGGGGGGGAGCGAACACTGAAGCTTTCTTT
j_gene: TRBJ2-5; d_gene: TRBD1; v_gene: TRBV7-2; abundance: once; CDR3aa: CASSTRQGGGETQYF; CDR3nt: TGTGCCAGCAGCACCCGACAGGGGGGTGGGGAGACCCAGTACTTC
j_gene: TRBJ2-3; d_gene: -; v_gene: TRBV14; abundance: few; CDR3aa: CASSQGGLSTDTQYF; CDR3nt: TGTGCCAGCAGCCAAGGGGGACTCTCCACAGATACGCAGTATTTT